This T cell receptor beta chain was profiled in a study of blood T cell repertoires in COVID-19. Participants spanned ages about 18 to 90 years and resided in about two dozen US areas. Generated by immunoSEQ multiplex PCR, the TCRdb table keeps only in-frame clones and is missing some. The sample consists of about 270,000 clones, around 89% of them appearing once. Trimming took 4 bases from V and 9 from J, leaving 10 bases between them. Looked up from germline, CDR1 is MNHEY and CDR2 is SVGEGT. CDR3 length: 11 amino acids. This clonotype was sampled from a woman between 45 and 60 years old who had recovered from COVID-19. The chain employs TRBV6-2 or TRBV6-3 and TRBJ2-7; the D gene is possibly TRBD2 (6 bases). The sequencing sample was made of PBMCs or T cells enriched from blood (not recorded which). Written as DNA, the CDR3 is TGTGCCAGCAGTTGGGGGGAGTTGCAGTACTTC. Translation: CASSWGELQYF.